The rows below give T cell receptor beta chains drawn from one sample of a study of blood T cell repertoires in COVID-19. The protocol was immunoSEQ multiplex PCR, while the TCRdb copy is restricted to in-frame clones and leaves out a portion. The sample contains some 210,000 clones, about nine tenths of which appear only once. The sequenced material came from PBMCs or T cells enriched from blood (not recorded which). The receptors originated from a man aged 18 to 29 with acute COVID-19. Each CDR3 is given without its conserved first and last residue. Rows give clone size only sometimes, using once, few, many, or a class for an expanded clone.

V	J	size	CDR3
TRBV2	TRBJ1-6	NA	ASSDRVSDSPLH
TRBV30	TRBJ1-2	NA	AWSAWQGTGLYGYT
TRBV9	TRBJ2-3	NA	ASTLAGGSTDTQY
TRBV7-9	TRBJ2-1	NA	ASSEAATGQGEQF
TRBV5-4	TRBJ2-7	NA	ASSQTSGYEQY
TRBV21-1	TRBJ1-2	NA	ASSSRDRDYSWYGYT
TRBV28	TRBJ2-7	NA	ASSLGRTIYEQY
TRBV3-1/TRBV3-2	TRBJ1-1	NA	ASSQSAGTEAF
TRBV11-3	TRBJ2-7	NA	ASSLGGSGEQY
TRBV20-1	TRBJ2-5	NA	SASLAGVIETQY
TRBV3-1/TRBV3-2	TRBJ2-5	NA	ASSHGDSGRGETQY
TRBV20-1	TRBJ2-5	NA	SATGSETQY
TRBV7-2	TRBJ2-5	NA	ASSPGYDKETQY
TRBV7-9	TRBJ1-6	NA	ASSGGFSPLH
TRBV5-1	TRBJ2-1	NA	ASSLVPGDNEQF
TRBV28	TRBJ1-2	few	ASSLQYGYT
TRBV7-8	TRBJ2-1	NA	ASSLGSSGEQF
TRBV5-1	TRBJ1-2	NA	ASSPGQTFDGYT
TRBV27	TRBJ2-1	NA	ASSLSGHPYSLNEQF
TRBV19	TRBJ1-2	NA	ASKERQATSIT
TRBV11-2	TRBJ2-2	NA	ASSPPGSGNTGELF
TRBV3-1/TRBV3-2	TRBJ2-5	NA	ASSHWQGIQETQY
TRBV3-1/TRBV3-2	TRBJ2-2	NA	ASSPEARGLGTGELF
TRBV7-9	TRBJ1-3	few	ASSSTGSGNTIY
TRBV5-6	TRBJ1-5	NA	ASTTGGGNQPQH
TRBV7-9	TRBJ2-3	once	ASSLGVVAGGG
TRBV27	TRBJ2-1	NA	ASSLSDSGSLNEQF
TRBV12-3/TRBV12-4	TRBJ1-4	NA	ASSTPDRYLF
TRBV6-5	TRBJ1-2	NA	ASSYLLGTDYGYT
TRBV4-2	TRBJ2-5	few	ASSPGTGNLETQY
TRBV10-1	TRBJ1-3	NA	ASSESGTSGNTIY
TRBV11-3	TRBJ2-2	NA	ASRPSGENTGELF
TRBV11-3	TRBJ2-1	NA	ASSAGLAPSEQF
TRBV6-1	TRBJ1-2	few	ASSELDRVRGYT
TRBV6-5	TRBJ2-3	NA	ASLRESTDTQY
TRBV27	TRBJ2-2	NA	ASSLRISQITGELF
TRBV10-3	TRBJ1-3	NA	ATRPDRAGNTIY
TRBV30	TRBJ2-1	once	AWTGLAGGRDEQF
TRBV29-1	TRBJ2-1	NA	SARTTGGYNEQF
TRBV19	TRBJ2-1	NA	ASSPGGGNEQF
TRBV19	TRBJ2-2	NA	ASTNEPGGTGELF
TRBV28	TRBJ2-7	NA	ASSLNGGYEQY
TRBV30	TRBJ2-7	few	AFSRDSSSYEQY
TRBV7-2	TRBJ1-4	NA	ASSFRIGGLTKLF
TRBV18	TRBJ2-7	NA	ASAEGRGEQY
TRBV7-8	TRBJ2-7	NA	ASSSVAGALGEQY
TRBV19	TRBJ2-7	NA	ASSMWDSSPYEQY
TRBV25-1	TRBJ2-7	NA	ASVGTTPYYEQY